This TCR beta chain was sequenced during a study of CD8 T cells in ankylosing spondylitis. Whole-study results and caveats: Existing reports had already noted some motif variants in reactive arthritis synovial fluid and blood.

The CDR3 covers 14 residues. Germline assignment: CDR1 SGHRS and CDR2 YFSETQ. Trimming took 4 bases from V and 7 from J, leaving 15 bases between them. This clonotype has ten or more counts. The antigen is unknown. MiXCR, applied by TCRdb to the 5' RACE reads, yields one record per CDR3 protein. Here the sample spans about 150,000 distinct CDR3 sequences, 6% to 8% being singletons. The chain recombines TRBV5-1 with TRBJ1-5; maybe TRBD1 (5 bases). Sequenced input: blood, either unsorted or a sorted T cell fraction (not recorded which). The TCR comes from a female donor with ankylosing spondylitis or in good health (not recorded which). CDR3: CASSVGGRDQPQHF. The CDR3 DNA follows: TGCGCCAGCAGCGTGGGGGGTAGGGACCAGCCCCAGCATTTT. Supplemented by reference TRBV5-1 and TRBJ1-5, the full variable domain reads KAGVTQTPRYLIKTRGQQVTLSCSPISGHRSVSWYQQTPGQGLQFLFEYFSETQRNKGNFPGRFSGRQFSNSRSEMNVSTLELGDSALYLCASSVGGRDQPQHFGDGTRLSIL.